This TCR beta chain was sequenced during a study of blood T cell repertoires in COVID-19. Turning to the study itself: Samples came from the United States, Italy and Spain, spanning acute and convalescent COVID-19. Nucleic acid was either cDNA or gDNA, and it came from T cells, B-cell-depleted T cells, or PBMCs.

The CDR3 consists of 16 residues. The J segment lost 5 bases and the V segment lost 3 bases, leaving 12 bases of the junction unmatched. The germline V gene has CDR1 SGHRS and CDR2 YFSETQ. Method: immunoSEQ multiplex PCR; TCRdb's copy keeps in-frame clones and lacks some. The repertoire has 110,000 to 150,000 clones, under 90% of them found once; the top ten carry 35% to 45%. J is TRBJ2-3 and V is TRBV5-1, with 7 bases identical to TRBD2. Sample: peripheral blood. This receptor was obtained from a human donor in a cohort sampled during active COVID-19. The CDR3, as DNA: TGCGCCAGCAGCTATCTGCGGGCGGGAGCAGGAGATACGCAGTATTTT. Translating gives CASSYLRAGAGDTQYF.